Given below is one TCR beta chain in context. The antigen remains unidentified. TCRdb's copy holds only in-frame clones and misses some; the assay was immunoSEQ multiplex PCR. The profile shows approximately 35,000 clones, 71% of them singletons. This record comes from a study of cytotoxic CD8 clonotypes in ibrutinib-treated CLL. Overall study context: Median treatment time before response sampling was approximately 11 months, range 6 to 36. Study-wide results and limits: Clonality at baseline surpassed age-matched healthy donors and tracked circulating CD8+ T-cell counts.

Frozen PBMC stocks contributed around 2 micrograms of genomic DNA to the TCR beta libraries. J was trimmed by 8 bases and V by 0 bases; bases with no gene match: 8. This CDR3 region has 15 residues. Germline V gene data show CDR1 as SGHRS and CDR2 as YFSETQ. This clonotype originated in a human donor with chronic lymphocytic leukemia. The chain has TRBV5-1 and TRBJ1-2; 9 positions agree with TRBD1. Sequencing used PBMCs, obtained at disease progression, from a patient treated with ibrutinib. The CDR3 region has the DNA TGCGCCAGCAGCTTGGAGGGACAGGGTTTAGGCGGCTACACCTTC. Its translation is CASSLEGQGLGGYTF.